Listed here are 17 T cell receptor beta chains from one sample, sequenced in a study of long-term antiretroviral therapy in people with HIV. The libraries were made with immunoSEQ v3.0 at survey level. TCRdb's table, derived via immunoSEQ multiplex PCR, lists solely in-frame clones and lacks some. The sample lists some 28,000 clones, roughly 78% seen once, with about a tenth in the top ten. This specimen consisted of unsorted PBMCs, obtained 1.5 years before starting antiretroviral therapy. These receptors were collected from a man younger than 35 with HIV.

The V and J genes are TRBV13 and TRBJ2-7; D gene unclear. This CDR3 contains 13 residues. The germline CDR1 and CDR2 sequences are PRHDT and FYEKMQ (reference sequence). The germline V and J ends were trimmed by 2 bases and 6 bases, with 11 bases remaining between them. The CDR3 loop is CASSLMVRREQYF. CDR3 DNA sequence: TGTGCCAGCAGCTTAATGGTGAGGCGCGAGCAGTACTTC.

The V and J genes are TRBV6-6 and TRBJ1-4; D not resolved. The CDR3 runs to 13 residues. V lost 7 bases and J lost 4, with 10 bases in between. Per the germline V gene, CDR1 is MNHNY and CDR2 is SVGAGI (reference sequence). CDR3 sequence: CASTHLVNEKLFF. For the CDR3, the DNA is TGTGCCAGCACCCACCTCGTTAATGAAAAACTGTTTTTT.

The V call is TRBV19, the J call TRBJ2-1, with 12 bases fitting TRBD2. Germline assignment: CDR1 LNHDA and CDR2 SQIVND (reference sequence). J was trimmed by 1 base and V by 7 bases; bases with no gene match: 2. CDR3 length: 15 residues. The CDR3 DNA is TGTGCCAGTAAGACTAGCGGGAGTTCCTACAATGAGCAGTTCTTC. Protein product: CASKTSGSSYNEQFF.

CDR3: CASSLMRNEQFF. In nucleotides, the CDR3 is TGTGCCAGCAGCTTGATGAGGAATGAGCAGTTCTTC. The genes are TRBV7-2 and TRBJ2-1, with D hard to call. CDR1 and CDR2 (germline): SGHTA, FQGNSA. V lost 3 bases to trimming and J lost 7 bases, with 7 bases between them. CDR3 size: 12 residues.

This chain uses TRBV11-3 with TRBJ2-5; D assignment may be TRBD1 or TRBD2 (6 bases each). The CDR3 contains 15 residues. Germline V lookup: CDR1 SGHNT, CDR2 YENEEA. Trimming stripped 5 bases from V and 6 bases from J, with 19 bases between. CDR3 sequence (DNA): TGTGCCAGCAGCCCAGGAGGGGGTGGCAAGAAGACCCAGTACTTC. The encoded protein is CASSPGGGGKKTQYF.

This rearrangement joins TRBV4-2 to TRBJ1-2; D remains ambiguous. V dropped 5 bases and J dropped 4 bases, with 17 bases sitting between them. The CDR3 is made up of 15 amino acids. Germline CDR1 and CDR2: LGHNA and YNFKEQ. CDR3 bases: TGTGCCAGCAGCGTCGATCTGCAAACTAGCTATGGCTACACCTTC. This translates into CASSVDLQTSYGYTF.

The chain joins TRBV7-8 to TRBJ1-4, with D possibly being TRBD1 (5 bases). Germline values: CDR1 SGHVS, CDR2 FQNEAQ. CDR3 length: 17 residues. V lost 0 bases and J 8 bases, leaving 19 bases between the germline ends. Here the CDR3 reads CASSLAFKGRVTEKLFF. The CDR3 nucleotides are TGTGCCAGCAGCTTAGCATTCAAGGGGCGCGTTACAGAAAAACTGTTTTTT.

The chain couples TRBV5-4 to TRBJ2-1; maybe TRBD1 (6 bases). CDR1 SGHNT and CDR2 YYREEE come from the germline V gene (reference sequence). V was shortened by 2 bases and J by 0 bases, with 12 bases between the two germline ends. The CDR3 consists of 16 residues. The CDR3 bases are TGTGCCAGCAGCTTAGGGGGAGTGAGCTCCTACAATGAGCAGTTCTTC. It is translated as CASSLGGVSSYNEQFF.

This chain connects TRBV5-5 to TRBJ2-7; no clear D. The CDR3 runs to 13 residues. The V end lost 0 bases, the J end lost 3 bases, and 7 bases lay between the germline ends. Germline V gives CDR1 SGHKS, CDR2 YYEKEE (reference sequence). The CDR3 reads CASSLDSHYEQYF. The CDR3 coding sequence is TGTGCCAGCAGCTTGGACAGCCACTACGAGCAGTACTTC. Supplemented by reference TRBV5-5 and TRBJ2-7, the full variable domain reads DAGVTQSPTHLIKTRGQQVTLRCSPISGHKSVSWYQQVLGQGPQFIFQYYEKEERGRGNFPDRFSARQFPNYSSELNVNALLLGDSALYLCASSLDSHYEQYFGPGTRLTVT.

CDR3 in DNA: TGTGCCAGCAGCTTGAGCGGGGGGGCCGGGGATACGCAGTATTTT. This sequence encodes CASSLSGGAGDTQYF. This chain links TRBV7-3 with TRBJ2-3, with 10 bases that match TRBD2. This CDR3 comprises 15 residues. V was clipped by 3 bases and J by 6 bases; unmatched bases: 6. Germline V gives CDR1 SGHTA, CDR2 FQGTGA.

V and J are TRBV19 and TRBJ2-6; no clear D. Germline values: CDR1 LNHDA, CDR2 SQIVND (reference sequence). The CDR3 spans 15 residues. Trimming took off 5 bases at V and 0 bases at J, with 8 bases between the two ends. CDR3 protein: CASSEASSGANVLTF. Here the CDR3 DNA reads TGTGCCAGTAGTGAAGCTAGCTCTGGGGCCAACGTCCTGACTTTC. Supplemented by reference TRBV19 and TRBJ2-6, the full variable domain reads DGGITQSPKYLFRKEGQNVTLSCEQNLNHDAMYWYRQDPGQGLRLIYYSQIVNDFQKGDIAEGYSVSREKKESFPLTVTSAQKNPTAFYLCASSEASSGANVLTFGAGSRLTVL.

The chain's CDR3 is CASSLGTGEVGNTGELFF. In nucleotides, the CDR3 is TGTGCCAGCAGCTTAGGGACAGGGGAGGTTGGGAACACCGGGGAGCTGTTTTTT. The chain has TRBV5-4 and TRBJ2-2; 10 positions match TRBD1. The CDR3 has 18 residues. Trimming took 2 bases from V and 1 from J; bases not matched to a gene: 8. The V gene's germline CDR1 is SGHNT and CDR2 YYREEE (reference sequence).

V is TRBV30 and J is TRBJ2-4, with a weak D call TRBD2 (6 bases). Germline CDR1 is GTSNPN and CDR2 is SVGIG (reference sequence). The CDR3 extends over 14 amino acids. Trimming pared 2 bases from V and 0 bases from J, leaving 8 bases between. The CDR3 nucleotides are TGTGCCTGGAGTAAGGGACTAGCCAAAAACATTCAGTACTTC. Its protein is CAWSKGLAKNIQYF.

This chain uses TRBV6-1 with TRBJ1-2; D not resolved. Germline CDR1 and CDR2: MNHNS and SASEGT. The CDR3 sequence is 16 residues long. The germline V and J ends were trimmed by 2 bases and 4 bases, with 17 bases remaining between them. CDR3 residues: CASSEFWLAESYGYTF. The CDR3 DNA sequence: TGTGCCAGCAGTGAATTTTGGTTGGCTGAAAGCTATGGCTACACCTTC.

This chain joins TRBV11-2 and TRBJ2-3; a weak D match, TRBD1 (6 bases). The CDR3 extends over 14 amino acids. V gave up 5 bases and J gave up 2 bases, with 11 bases separating them. The germline V gene has CDR1 SGHAT and CDR2 FQNNGV. The CDR3 region has the DNA TGTGCCAGCAGCACACAGGGCTTCACAGATACGCAGTATTTT. This codes for CASSTQGFTDTQYF.

This chain uses TRBV6-5 with TRBJ2-1, with D unclear. Germline loops: CDR1 MNHEY, CDR2 SVGAGI. Trimming stripped 6 bases from V and 9 bases from J, with 9 bases between. This CDR3 is 11 amino acids long. The CDR3 DNA sequence: TGTGCCAGCAGAGTAGGCTTTGAGCAGTTCTTC. Protein sequence: CASRVGFEQFF.

The genes are TRBV28 and TRBJ2-1, with TRBD2 identical over 11 bases. V dropped 4 bases and J dropped 7; count of bases not matched to a gene: 6. Looked up from germline, CDR1 is MDHEN and CDR2 is SYDVKM. The CDR3 spans 15 residues. This chain's CDR3 is CASSSQTSGANEQFF. The CDR3 DNA follows: TGTGCCAGCAGTTCCCAGACTAGCGGGGCGAATGAGCAGTTCTTC. The full variable domain, with the rest looked up from reference TRBV28 and TRBJ2-1, is DVKVTQSSRYLVKRTGEKVFLECVQDMDHENMFWYRQDPGLGLRLIYFSYDVKMKEKGDIPEGYSVSREKKERFSLILESASTNQTSMYLCASSSQTSGANEQFFGPGTRLTVL.